This T cell receptor beta chain derives from a study of OX40 agonist ivuxolimab in advanced cancers. This CDR3 region has 14 residues. Study outcomes and limitations: The 0.1-3.0 mg/kg partial responders had among the lowest clonal expansion.

Concerning this clone itself: The target antigen is unknown.

Some clones are missing from TCRdb's copy, which holds only in-frame ones; the method was immunoSEQ multiplex PCR. The sample holds 55,000 to 70,000 clones, approximately 83% seen once. The sample in question was CD4+ or CD8+ T cells sorted from blood, obtained in a trial of the OX40 agonist ivuxolimab. This sequence joins TRBV21-1 and TRBJ2-7. TRBV21-1 is described as a pseudogene. This clonotype was obtained from an adult with an advanced solid tumor such as melanoma, head and neck, liver or kidney cancer. CDR3 sequence: CASSKGTVTYEQYF. CDR3 bases: TGTGCCAGCAGCAAAGGGACGGTTACCTACGAGCAGTACTTC.